Following are 25 T cell receptor beta chains from one sample sequenced in a study of post-analysis software for immune sequencing data. Study observations and caveats: TRBV segments more frequent in patients than in controls numbered a few and included TRBV5-6, TRBV5-1 and TRBV20-1.

Their recognized antigens are unknown. TCR beta cDNA libraries included unique molecular identifiers. TCRdb itself ran the PCR reads through MiXCR, one entry per CDR3 protein. The repertoire holds approximately 360,000 distinct CDR3 sequences, with about a third as singletons. Sequenced: blood. Every receptor here comes from a girl aged 5-17 years with multiple sclerosis.

This clonotype was found many times. This chain connects TRBV4-1 to TRBJ1-6; no reliable D call. The V and J ends lost 4 bases and 5 bases respectively, with 12 bases between them. Germline loops: CDR1 MGHRA, CDR2 YSYEKL. The CDR3 is 15 amino acids. This CDR3 is CASSLVGWDNSPLHF. For the CDR3, the DNA is TGCGCCAGCAGCCTCGTAGGCTGGGATAATTCACCCCTCCACTTT.

This clonotype was counted only a few times. CDR3 region: CASSGQASQPQHF. The CDR3, as DNA: TGTGCCAGCAGTGGACAGGCAAGCCAGCCCCAGCATTTT. The chain recombines TRBV6-5 with TRBJ1-5, with 7 positions matching TRBD1. This CDR3 has 13 amino acids. Germline CDR1 and CDR2: MNHEY and SVGAGI. The junction had 5 bases not matched to a gene; V was cut back by 5 bases and J by 7 bases.

This clonotype was observed a handful of times. The chain combines TRBV12-3 or TRBV12-4 with TRBJ2-7; 8 nucleotides agree with TRBD1. V shed 8 bases and J 5 bases; nucleotides not matched to a gene: 14. The CDR3 totals 15 residues. The CDR3 spells CASGHRQGNINEQYF. The CDR3 DNA reads TGTGCCAGCGGCCATCGACAGGGGAATATCAACGAGCAGTACTTC.

This clonotype was counted between two and nine times. This chain links TRBV20-1 with TRBJ2-4; D unclear. The CDR3 length is 13 residues. Germline V gives CDR1 DFQATT, CDR2 SNEGSKA (reference sequence). The chain's CDR3 is CSIGVEAKNIQYF. CDR3 nucleotides: TGCAGCATCGGCGTCGAGGCCAAAAACATTCAGTACTTC.

This clonotype has a handful of counts. The J gene is TRBJ2-7, the V gene TRBV27, with a weak D call TRBD1 (5 bases). The length of the CDR3 is 14 residues. Trimming took off 5 bases at V and 5 bases at J, with 16 bases between the two ends. Germline CDR1 and CDR2: MNHEY and SMNVEV (reference sequence). CDR3 region: CASSPTSTGHEQYF. The CDR3, as DNA: TGTGCCAGCAGTCCTACCTCTACAGGCCACGAGCAGTACTTC.

The chain uses TRBV20-1 and TRBJ2-3; TRBD2 agrees at 7 bases. The CDR3 length is 14 residues. With V trimmed by 5 bases and J by 3 bases, 8 bases remained unmatched. Germline CDR1 reads DFQATT; CDR2 reads SNEGSKA (reference sequence). CDR3 protein: CSAVGEGGTDTQYF. The CDR3 DNA follows: TGCAGTGCTGTTGGGGAGGGAGGAACAGATACGCAGTATTTT.

There are a few counts of this clonotype. The J gene is TRBJ2-1, the V gene TRBV5-1, with D perhaps TRBD2 (5 bases). In germline, CDR1 is SGHRS, CDR2 YFSETQ. This CDR3 comprises 13 residues. V was trimmed by 6 bases and J by 7 bases, leaving 14 bases between them. The CDR3 bases are TGCGCCAGCAAGGGTTCCGGCGGGAATGAGCAGTTCTTC. Its translation is CASKGSGGNEQFF.

The chain couples TRBV29-1 to TRBJ2-7, with TRBD1 matching over 10 bases. Germline trimming cut 2 bases from V and 5 bases from J; bases unmatched to any gene: 6. The CDR3 has 14 residues. CDR1 and CDR2 from the germline V gene are SQVTM and ANQGSEA. The CDR3 DNA reads TGCAGCGTTGAATCGGGACAGGGGACCCACGAGCAGTACTTC. It codes for CSVESGQGTHEQYF.

The J gene is TRBJ2-1, the V gene TRBV10-3; 9 positions match TRBD2. CDR1 is ENHRY and CDR2 is SYGVKD in the germline V gene. V was clipped by 5 bases and J by 8 bases; unmatched bases: 10. The CDR3 has 15 residues. The CDR3 spells CAISWGGGVSDEQFF. The CDR3 nucleotides are TGTGCCATCAGTTGGGGCGGGGGGGTCTCGGATGAGCAGTTCTTC.

To note about this clonotype: This may stem from a read error, because a much larger clone lies one nucleotide away. The rearrangement links TRBV29-1 to TRBJ1-2; perhaps TRBD1 as D (6 bases). CDR1 and CDR2 from the germline V gene are SQVTM and ANQGSEA. This CDR3 contains 13 residues. Trimming took 4 bases from V and 0 from J, leaving 9 bases between them. The CDR3 DNA is TGCAGCGTTGCTAGGGGGACTAACTATGGCTACACCTTC. It encodes CSVARGTNYGYTF.

This clonotype was seen a single time. CDR3 sequence (DNA): TGTGCCACCAGCAGAGTGACTCCCTGGGATAGCAATCAGCCCCAGCATTTT. Translated, it gives CATSRVTPWDSNQPQHF. The chain employs TRBV15 and TRBJ1-5; no reliable D call. V was clipped by 1 base and J by 0 bases, with 13 bases between them. The CDR3 consists of 17 residues. Germline V lookup: CDR1 LNHNV, CDR2 YYDKDF (reference sequence).

J is TRBJ2-3 and V is TRBV10-3; no clear D. Germline CDR1 is ENHRY and CDR2 is SYGVKD. The CDR3 has 14 residues. The germline V and J ends were trimmed by 4 bases and 2 bases, with 10 bases remaining between them. CDR3 sequence: CAISGTQYTDTQYF. CDR3 bases: TGTGCCATCAGTGGGACCCAATACACAGATACGCAGTATTTT.

The rearrangement joins TRBV3-1 to TRBJ2-5; D unclear. The CDR3 has 14 amino acids. Trimming pared 2 bases from V and 4 bases from J, leaving 11 bases between. The germline V gene encodes CDR1 LGHDT and CDR2 YNNKEL (reference sequence). CDR3 in amino acids: CASSQIRSGETQYF. CDR3 nucleotide sequence: TGTGCCAGCAGCCAAATCAGGTCGGGAGAGACCCAGTACTTC.

Only a few counts were recorded for this clonotype. The rearrangement joins TRBV6-5 to TRBJ2-1; 7 nucleotides line up with TRBD1. CDR1 and CDR2 from the germline V gene are MNHEY and SVGAGI. CDR3 length: 11 amino acids. J gave up 13 bases and V 7 bases, and 7 bases lay outside the gene matches. The CDR3: CASNNRGRQFF. DNA of the CDR3: TGTGCCAGCAACAACAGGGGTCGTCAGTTCTTC.

This clonotype appeared a few times. The V gene is TRBV12-3 or TRBV12-4, the J gene TRBJ2-7; 7 positions match TRBD1. V lost 6 bases, J lost 6 bases, and 8 bases stayed unmatched. The CDR3 covers 13 residues. This CDR3 is CASRHTDRREQYF. DNA for the CDR3: TGTGCCAGCAGACACACGGACAGGCGCGAGCAGTACTTC.

The chain has TRBV9 and TRBJ1-1; D unresolved. This CDR3 region has 14 residues. CDR1 is SGDLS, CDR2 YYNGEE, per germline. V lost 4 bases and J lost 4, with 14 bases in between. The CDR3 nucleotides read TGTGCCAGCAGCCCAGACGGGTCGAGCACTGAAGCTTTCTTT. Protein: CASSPDGSSTEAFF.

This clonotype was seen more than once but under ten times. The chain joins TRBV20-1 to TRBJ1-2, with TRBD1 as a possible D gene (5 bases). The CDR3 totals 14 residues. Trimming left V 6 bases short and J 1 base short, with 15 bases between. CDR1 DFQATT and CDR2 SNEGSKA come from the germline V gene (reference sequence). CDR3 nucleotide sequence: TGCAGTGCGACGGGGCAACTTGGTAACTATGGCTACACCTTC. This codes for CSATGQLGNYGYTF.

This clonotype was observed at least ten times. The chain links TRBV7-2 to TRBJ1-1; no clear D gene. The CDR3 spans 15 residues. In germline, CDR1 is SGHTA, CDR2 FQGNSA. Trimming took 1 base from V and 1 from J, leaving 10 bases between them. The CDR3 loop is CASSLVRVANTEAFF. The CDR3 nucleotides read TGTGCCAGCAGCTTAGTGCGGGTTGCGAACACTGAAGCTTTCTTT.

V and J are TRBV5-5 and TRBJ1-5; the D is unclear. Germline CDR1 is SGHKS and CDR2 is YYEKEE (reference sequence). V was trimmed by 2 bases and J by 7 bases, leaving 10 bases between them. The CDR3 spans 13 residues. For the CDR3, the DNA is TGTGCCAGCAGCTTCAGACCCCCCCAGCCCCAGCATTTT. Amino acids: CASSFRPPQPQHF.

Note on this clonotype: A read error is possible here, since a much larger clone lies one base away. The gene calls are TRBV5-1 and TRBJ2-1; D possibly corresponds to TRBD2 (6 bases). CDR3 size: 15 residues. V was pared by 3 bases and J by 2 bases, with 12 bases between. Germline CDR1 and CDR2: SGHRS and YFSETQ. The CDR3 region has the DNA TGCGCCAGCAGCTCGGGCGGGATAACCTACAATGAGCAGTTCTTC. Its translation is CASSSGGITYNEQFF. Based on the CDR3 plus reference TRBV5-1 and TRBJ2-1, the full variable domain is KAGVTQTPRYLIKTRGQQVTLSCSPISGHRSVSWYQQTPGQGLQFLFEYFSETQRNKGNFPGRFSGRQFSNSRSEMNVSTLELGDSALYLCASSSGGITYNEQFFGPGTRLTVL.

The rearrangement links TRBV27 to TRBJ2-6, with no clear D. The V end lost 0 bases, the J end lost 4 bases, and 13 bases lay between the germline ends. Germline V gives CDR1 MNHEY, CDR2 SMNVEV (reference sequence). CDR3 length: 17 amino acids. The CDR3 DNA is TGTGCCAGCAGTTTATCGACCCCACCGGGCGGGGCCAACGTCCTGACTTTC. Its translation: CASSLSTPPGGANVLTF.

This sequence joins TRBV7-9 and TRBJ2-3, with D tentatively TRBD1 (6 bases). Between the trimmed V and J ends, which lost 5 bases and 3 bases, there was a span of 12 bases. This CDR3 has 14 amino acids. CDR1 SEHNR and CDR2 FQNEAQ come from the germline V gene (reference sequence). In DNA form, the CDR3 reads TGTGCCAGCAGCGACCCGACAGGTACAGATACGCAGTATTTT. It is translated as CASSDPTGTDTQYF.

Remarks on this clonotype: This sequence may be a read error, since a much larger clone differs from it by one base. The CDR3 loop is CASSQHSYEQYF. DNA of the CDR3: TGTGCCAGCAGCCAACACTCCTACGAGCAGTACTTC. The chain carries TRBV3-1 and TRBJ2-7; D unresolved. Germline CDR1 LGHDT, CDR2 YNNKEL (reference sequence). The CDR3 spans 12 residues. Trimming cost V 2 bases and J 0 bases, with 2 bases left between them.

This chain links TRBV5-4 with TRBJ2-1, with D perhaps TRBD1 or TRBD2 (5 bases each). The germline CDR1 and CDR2 sequences are SGHNT and YYREEE (reference sequence). Trimming took 1 base from V and 6 from J, leaving 8 bases between them. The CDR3 runs to 13 residues. CDR3 coding DNA: TGTGCCAGCAGCTTGATCGGGGCCAATGAGCAGTTCTTC. It encodes CASSLIGANEQFF.

V usage is TRBV20-1 and J usage is TRBJ2-1, with D perhaps TRBD1 or TRBD2 (6 bases each). V was shortened by 1 base and J by 10 bases, with 17 bases between the two germline ends. Germline CDR1 and CDR2: DFQATT and SNEGSKA (reference sequence). The CDR3 sequence is 14 residues long. DNA for the CDR3: TGCAGTGCTAGAGGTAGAGGGGGGACCTACGAGCAGTTCTTC. Residues: CSARGRGGTYEQFF.